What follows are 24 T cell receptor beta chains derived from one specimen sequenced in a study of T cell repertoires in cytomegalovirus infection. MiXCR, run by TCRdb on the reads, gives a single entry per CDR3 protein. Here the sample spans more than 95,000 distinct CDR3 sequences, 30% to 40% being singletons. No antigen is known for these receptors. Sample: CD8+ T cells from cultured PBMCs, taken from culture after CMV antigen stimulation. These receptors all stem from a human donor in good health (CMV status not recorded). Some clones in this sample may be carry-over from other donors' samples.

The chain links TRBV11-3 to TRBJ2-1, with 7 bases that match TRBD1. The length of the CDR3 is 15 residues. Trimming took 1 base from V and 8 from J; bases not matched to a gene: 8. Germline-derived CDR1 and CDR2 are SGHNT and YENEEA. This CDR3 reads CASSLAEQGLDEQFF. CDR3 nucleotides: TGTGCCAGCAGCTTAGCCGAACAGGGGTTGGATGAGCAGTTCTTC.

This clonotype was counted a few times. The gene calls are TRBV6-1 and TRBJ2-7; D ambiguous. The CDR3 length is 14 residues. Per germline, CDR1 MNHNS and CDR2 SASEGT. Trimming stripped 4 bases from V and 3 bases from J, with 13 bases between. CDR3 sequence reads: CASSAYPGDYEQYF. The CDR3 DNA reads TGTGCCAGCAGTGCTTACCCTGGGGACTACGAGCAGTACTTC.

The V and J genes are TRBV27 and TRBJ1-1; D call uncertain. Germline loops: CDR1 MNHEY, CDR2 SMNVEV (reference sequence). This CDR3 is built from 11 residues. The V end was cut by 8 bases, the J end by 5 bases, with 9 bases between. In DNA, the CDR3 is TGTGCCAGCGGGTGGGGAACTGAAGCTTTCTTT. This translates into CASGWGTEAFF.

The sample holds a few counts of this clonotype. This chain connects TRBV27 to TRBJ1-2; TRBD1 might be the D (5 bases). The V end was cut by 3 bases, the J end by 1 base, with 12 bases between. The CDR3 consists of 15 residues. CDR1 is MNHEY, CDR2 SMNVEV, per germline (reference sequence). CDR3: CASSFGPDNNYGYTF. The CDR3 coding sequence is TGTGCCAGCAGTTTCGGACCGGACAATAACTATGGCTACACCTTC.

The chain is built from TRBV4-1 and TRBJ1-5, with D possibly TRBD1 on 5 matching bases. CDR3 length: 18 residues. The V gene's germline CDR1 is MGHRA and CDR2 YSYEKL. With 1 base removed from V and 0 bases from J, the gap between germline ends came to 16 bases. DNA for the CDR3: TGCGCCAGCAGCCAAGGAGTAAGGGGACGGTATAGCAATCAGCCCCAGCATTTT. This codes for CASSQGVRGRYSNQPQHF.

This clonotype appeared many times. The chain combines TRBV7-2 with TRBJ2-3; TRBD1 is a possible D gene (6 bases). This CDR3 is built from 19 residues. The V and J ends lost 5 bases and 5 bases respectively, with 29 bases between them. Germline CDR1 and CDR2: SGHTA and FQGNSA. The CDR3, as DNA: TGTGCCAGCAGCGTATCGTTTTGGGGACAAACGCCCGGACGAGATACGCAGTATTTT. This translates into CASSVSFWGQTPGRDTQYF.

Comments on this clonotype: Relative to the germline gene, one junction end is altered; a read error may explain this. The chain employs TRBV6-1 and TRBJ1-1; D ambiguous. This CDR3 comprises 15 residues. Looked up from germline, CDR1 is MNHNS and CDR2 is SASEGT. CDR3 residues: CASNEKARTNTEAFF. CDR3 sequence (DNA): TGTGCCAGCAATGAAAAAGCAAGGACGAACACTGAAGCTTTCTTT.

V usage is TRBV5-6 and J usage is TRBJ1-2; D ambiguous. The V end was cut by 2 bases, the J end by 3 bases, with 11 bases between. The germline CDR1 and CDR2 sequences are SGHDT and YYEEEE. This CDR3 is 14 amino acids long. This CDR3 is CASSFGQLHYGYTF. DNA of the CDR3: TGTGCCAGCAGCTTTGGTCAGTTGCACTATGGCTACACCTTC.

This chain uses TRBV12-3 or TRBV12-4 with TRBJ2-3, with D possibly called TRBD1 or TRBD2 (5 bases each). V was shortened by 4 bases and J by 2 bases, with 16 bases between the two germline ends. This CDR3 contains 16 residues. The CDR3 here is CASSSQLGTNTDTQYF. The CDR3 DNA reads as TGTGCCAGCAGTTCACAACTAGGGACCAACACAGATACGCAGTATTTT.

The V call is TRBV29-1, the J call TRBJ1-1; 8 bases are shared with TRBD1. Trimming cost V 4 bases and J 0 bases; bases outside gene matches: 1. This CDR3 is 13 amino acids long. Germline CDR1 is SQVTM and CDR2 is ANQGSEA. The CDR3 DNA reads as TGCAGCGTTGCAGGGGGCATGAACACTGAAGCTTTCTTT. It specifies CSVAGGMNTEAFF.

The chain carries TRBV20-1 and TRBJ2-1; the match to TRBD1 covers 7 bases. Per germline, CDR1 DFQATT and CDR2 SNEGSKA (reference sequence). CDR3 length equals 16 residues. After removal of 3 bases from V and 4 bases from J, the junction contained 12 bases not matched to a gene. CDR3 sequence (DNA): TGCAGTGCTAGGGACGGACAGGTCGGGATATACAATGAGCAGTTCTTC. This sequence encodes CSARDGQVGIYNEQFF.

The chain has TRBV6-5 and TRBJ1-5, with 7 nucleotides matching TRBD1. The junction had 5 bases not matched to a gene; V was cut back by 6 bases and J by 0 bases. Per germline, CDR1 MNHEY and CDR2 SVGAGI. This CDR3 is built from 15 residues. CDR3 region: CASRLQGNSNQPQHF. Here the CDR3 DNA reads TGTGCCAGCAGACTACAGGGGAATAGCAATCAGCCCCAGCATTTT.

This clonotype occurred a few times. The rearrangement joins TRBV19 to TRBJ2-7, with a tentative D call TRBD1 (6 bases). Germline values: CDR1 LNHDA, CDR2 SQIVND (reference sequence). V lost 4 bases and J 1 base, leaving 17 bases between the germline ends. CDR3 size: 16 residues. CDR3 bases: TGTGCCAGTAGTACTCTAACAGGGTATAGGTCCTACGAGCAGTACTTC. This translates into CASSTLTGYRSYEQYF.

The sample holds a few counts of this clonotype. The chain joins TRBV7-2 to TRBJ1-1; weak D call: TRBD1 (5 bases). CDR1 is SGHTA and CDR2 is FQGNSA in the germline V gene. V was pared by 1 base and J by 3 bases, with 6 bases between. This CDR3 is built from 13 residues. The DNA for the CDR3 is TGTGCCAGCAGCTTAGTAGGGGACACTGAAGCTTTCTTT. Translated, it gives CASSLVGDTEAFF.

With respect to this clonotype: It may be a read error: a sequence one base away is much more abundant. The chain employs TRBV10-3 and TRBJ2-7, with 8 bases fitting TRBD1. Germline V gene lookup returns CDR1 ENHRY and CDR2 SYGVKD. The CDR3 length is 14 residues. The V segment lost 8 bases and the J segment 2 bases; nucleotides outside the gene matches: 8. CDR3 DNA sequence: TGTGCCATCGGAGGGACAGGCCCTGCCTACGAGCAGTACTTC. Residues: CAIGGTGPAYEQYF.

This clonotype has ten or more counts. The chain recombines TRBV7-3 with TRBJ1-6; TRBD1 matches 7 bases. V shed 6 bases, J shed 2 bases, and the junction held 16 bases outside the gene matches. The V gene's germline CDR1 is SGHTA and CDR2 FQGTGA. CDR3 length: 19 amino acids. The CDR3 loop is CASSTPRTGPRPYNSPLHF. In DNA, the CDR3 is TGTGCCAGCAGTACTCCCCGGACAGGCCCTAGACCCTATAATTCACCCCTCCACTTT. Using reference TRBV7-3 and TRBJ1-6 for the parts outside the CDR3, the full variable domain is GAGVSQTPSNKVTEKGKYVELRCDPISGHTALYWYRQSLGQGPEFLIYFQGTGAADDSGLPNDRFFAVRPEGSVSTLKIQRTERGDSAVYLCASSTPRTGPRPYNSPLHFGNGTRLTVT.

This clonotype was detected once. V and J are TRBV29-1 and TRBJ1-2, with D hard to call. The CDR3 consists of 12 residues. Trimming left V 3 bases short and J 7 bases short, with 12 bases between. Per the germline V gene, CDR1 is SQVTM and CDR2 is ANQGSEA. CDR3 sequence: CSVEIGSLGYTF. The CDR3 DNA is TGCAGCGTTGAGATAGGATCGCTTGGCTACACCTTC.

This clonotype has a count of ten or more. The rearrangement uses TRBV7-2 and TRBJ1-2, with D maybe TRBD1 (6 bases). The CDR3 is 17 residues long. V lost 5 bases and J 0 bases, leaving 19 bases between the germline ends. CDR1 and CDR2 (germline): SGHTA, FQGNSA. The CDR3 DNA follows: TGTGCCAGCAGCCACCCGACAGGTTACCCAGCTAACTATGGCTACACCTTC. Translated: CASSHPTGYPANYGYTF.

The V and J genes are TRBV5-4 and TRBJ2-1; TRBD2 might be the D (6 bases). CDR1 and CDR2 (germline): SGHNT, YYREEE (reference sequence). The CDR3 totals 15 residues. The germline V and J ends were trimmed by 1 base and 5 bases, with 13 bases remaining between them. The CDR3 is CASSLLGGRDNEQFF. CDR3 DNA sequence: TGTGCCAGCAGCTTGCTCGGGGGACGCGACAATGAGCAGTTCTTC.

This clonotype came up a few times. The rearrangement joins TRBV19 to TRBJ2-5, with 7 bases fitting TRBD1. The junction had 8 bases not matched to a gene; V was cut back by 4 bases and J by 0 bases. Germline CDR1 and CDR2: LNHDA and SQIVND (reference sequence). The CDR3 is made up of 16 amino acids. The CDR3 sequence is CASSTWTGTNQETQYF. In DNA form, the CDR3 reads TGTGCCAGTAGTACCTGGACAGGAACAAACCAAGAGACCCAGTACTTC. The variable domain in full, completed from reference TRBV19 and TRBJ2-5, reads DGGITQSPKYLFRKEGQNVTLSCEQNLNHDAMYWYRQDPGQGLRLIYYSQIVNDFQKGDIAEGYSVSREKKESFPLTVTSAQKNPTAFYLCASSTWTGTNQETQYFGPGTRLLVL.

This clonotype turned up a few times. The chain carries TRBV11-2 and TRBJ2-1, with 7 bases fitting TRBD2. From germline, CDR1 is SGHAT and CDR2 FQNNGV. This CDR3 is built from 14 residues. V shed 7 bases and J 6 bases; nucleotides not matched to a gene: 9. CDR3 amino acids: CASTTPGRANEQFF. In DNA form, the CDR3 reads TGTGCCAGCACCACCCCGGGGAGGGCCAATGAGCAGTTCTTC.

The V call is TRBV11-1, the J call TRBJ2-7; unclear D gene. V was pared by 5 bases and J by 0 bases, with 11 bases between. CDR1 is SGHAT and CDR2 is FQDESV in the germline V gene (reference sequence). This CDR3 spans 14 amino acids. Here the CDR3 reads CASSLYTDSYEQYF. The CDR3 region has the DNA TGTGCCAGCAGCCTATATACAGACTCCTACGAGCAGTACTTC.

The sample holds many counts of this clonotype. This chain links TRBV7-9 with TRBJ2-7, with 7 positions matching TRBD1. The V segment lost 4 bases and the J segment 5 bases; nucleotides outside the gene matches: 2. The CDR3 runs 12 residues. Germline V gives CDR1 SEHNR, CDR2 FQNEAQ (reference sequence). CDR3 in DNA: TGTGCCAGCAGCTACACAGGGGACGAGCAGTACTTC. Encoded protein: CASSYTGDEQYF.

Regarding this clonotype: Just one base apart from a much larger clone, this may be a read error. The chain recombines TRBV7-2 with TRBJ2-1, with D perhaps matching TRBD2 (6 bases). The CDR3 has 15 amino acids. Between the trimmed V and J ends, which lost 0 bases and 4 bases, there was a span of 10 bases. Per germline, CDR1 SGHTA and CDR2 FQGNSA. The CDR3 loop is CASSLAEGPYNEQFF. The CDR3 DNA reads TGTGCCAGCAGCTTAGCGGAGGGACCATACAATGAGCAGTTCTTC.